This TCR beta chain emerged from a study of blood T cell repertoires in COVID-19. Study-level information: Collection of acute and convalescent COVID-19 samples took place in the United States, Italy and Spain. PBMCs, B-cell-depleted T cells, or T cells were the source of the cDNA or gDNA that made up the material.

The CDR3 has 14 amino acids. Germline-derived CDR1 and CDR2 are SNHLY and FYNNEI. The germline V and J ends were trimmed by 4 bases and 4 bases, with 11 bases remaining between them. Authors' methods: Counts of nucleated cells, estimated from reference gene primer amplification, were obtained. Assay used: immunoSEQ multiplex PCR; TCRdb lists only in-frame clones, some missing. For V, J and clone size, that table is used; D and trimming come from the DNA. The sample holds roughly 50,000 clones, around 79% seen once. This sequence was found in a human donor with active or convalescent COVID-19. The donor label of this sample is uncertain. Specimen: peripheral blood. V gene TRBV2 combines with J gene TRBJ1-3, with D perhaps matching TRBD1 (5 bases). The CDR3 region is CASSVGGSGNTIYF. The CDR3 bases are TGTGCCAGCAGTGTCGGGGGATCCGGAAACACCATATATTTT.